Described below is a single T cell receptor beta chain sequence and its context. What it binds is not known. One end of the junction fails to match germline, which may point to a read error. This sample was taken from a study of cytomegalovirus exposure and HLA in healthy donors. Study-wide context: Among 150 million to 200 million T cells, an earlier analysis found 120 million or so unique TCR beta sequences.

PCR amplification relied on 60 Vbeta primers (plus 13 Jbeta primers). Here immunoSEQ multiplex PCR was the method, and the copy in TCRdb shows in-frame clones only, minus some. The repertoire holds fewer than 200,000 clones, with 76% as singletons. General study points: Across donors, presence/absence analyses took sequencing depth to be roughly uniform. The records held CMV serostatus as the only immune exposure information.

The CDR3 spans 14 residues. The germline V gene has CDR1 LNHDA and CDR2 SQIVND (reference sequence). This chain links TRBV19 with TRBJ2-7; D uncertain. The sequenced sample consisted of PBMCs. The receptor's source is a female donor in good health and CMV-seronegative. The CDR3 bases are TGTGCCAGTAGATTGACTGGCGCTACCTATGAGCAGTACTTC. It translates to CASRLTGATYEQYF.